This TCR beta chain was retrieved from a study of PD-1 blockade in classical Hodgkin lymphoma. Each patient's relapse followed autologous stem cell transplantation, and brentuximab vedotin exposure varied. The table came from immunoSEQ multiplex PCR; TCRdb's copy has only in-frame clones and leaves some out. The repertoire includes roughly 150,000 clones, less than 80% of them detected once, and roughly 9.2% sits in the top ten. V was cut by 2 bases and J by 2 bases, with 10 bases left in between. This CDR3 region has 15 residues. In germline, CDR1 is MGHDK, CDR2 SYGVNS. The receptor was isolated from a human donor with classical Hodgkin lymphoma. This sequence joins TRBV25-1 and TRBJ2-1; tentative D call: TRBD1 (6 bases). This specimen was peripheral blood mononuclear cells (PBMCs), taken before the second cycle of nivolumab. The CDR3 DNA sequence: TGTGCCAGCAGTGAAAGGGGGAGTCCCTACAATGAGCAGTTCTTC. This gives the protein CASSERGSPYNEQFF.